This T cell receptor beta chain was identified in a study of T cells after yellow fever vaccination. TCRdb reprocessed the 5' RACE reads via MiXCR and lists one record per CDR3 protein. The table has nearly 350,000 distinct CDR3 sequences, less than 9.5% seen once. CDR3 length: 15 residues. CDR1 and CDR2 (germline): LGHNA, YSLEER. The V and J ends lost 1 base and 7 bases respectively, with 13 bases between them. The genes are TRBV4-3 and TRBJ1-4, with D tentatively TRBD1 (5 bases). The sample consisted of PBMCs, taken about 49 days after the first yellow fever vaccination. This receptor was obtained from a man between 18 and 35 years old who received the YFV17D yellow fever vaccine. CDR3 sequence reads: CASSQGTGRGEKLFF. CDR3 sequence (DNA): TGCGCCAGCAGCCAAGGTACAGGTCGGGGTGAAAAACTGTTTTTT.